These T cell receptor beta chains were read from a single sample in a study of T cell clones after liver transplantation. Method: immunoSEQ multiplex PCR; TCRdb's copy keeps in-frame clones and lacks some. The profile shows roughly 100,000 clones, approximately 78% of them singletons. The specimen was CD4+ T cells from blood, collected before liver transplant. The source of these receptors is a human donor who received a liver transplant. The CDR3 runs from the conserved cysteine through the conserved F or W. D genes are given only for firm matches. Only some rows state a clone size, as once, few, many or a class for expanded clones.

- TRBJ2-7 TRBV4-3 - CASSQDIAAYEQYF TGCGCCAGCAGCCAAGATATAGCAGCCTACGAGCAGTACTTC
TRBD2 TRBJ2-1 TRBV7-6 - CASNLAGTSRQFF TGTGCCAGCAACTTAGCGGGGACTAGCAGGCAGTTCTTC
TRBD2 TRBJ2-5 TRBV2 - CASSEAAGEETQYF TGTGCCAGCAGTGAAGCTGCGGGGGAAGAGACCCAGTACTTC
- TRBJ2-7 TRBV18 - CASSPSTGSYEQYF TGTGCCAGCTCACCTTCCACAGGGTCCTACGAGCAGTACTTC
- TRBJ1-3 TRBV29-1 - CSVEEIGRVTNTIYF TGCAGCGTTGAAGAAATTGGCAGGGTTACAAACACCATATATTTT
TRBD1 TRBJ1-2 TRBV5-1 - CASSSGDSGNYGYTF TGCGCCAGCAGCTCAGGGGACAGCGGGAACTATGGCTACACCTTC
- TRBJ1-1 TRBV5-5 - CASSRGTVNTEAFF TGTGCCAGCAGCAGGGGGACGGTGAACACTGAAGCTTTCTTT
TRBD1 TRBJ1-1 TRBV18 - CASSPDRAEAFF TGTGCCAGCTCACCGGACAGGGCTGAAGCTTTCTTT
TRBD1 TRBJ2-7 TRBV19 - CASKGQGAGEQYF TGTGCCAGTAAGGGACAGGGGGCGGGCGAGCAGTACTTC
TRBD1 TRBJ2-1 TRBV27 - CASSLYQGDGEQFF TGTGCCAGCAGTTTATATCAGGGGGATGGTGAGCAGTTCTTC
- TRBJ2-3 TRBV10-2 - CASSESGPPDTQYF TGCGCCAGCAGTGAGTCGGGACCTCCAGATACGCAGTATTTT
- TRBJ2-2 TRBV7-3 - CASSHPQRGALGGELFF TGTGCCAGCAGCCATCCCCAGAGGGGGGCCCTCGGCGGGGAGCTGTTTTTT
TRBD1 TRBJ2-1 TRBV28 - CASSPPGTGGFEQFF TGTGCCAGCAGCCCTCCCGGGACAGGGGGCTTTGAGCAGTTCTTC
- TRBJ2-7 TRBV6-5 - CASSLVQGGSYEQYF TGTGCCAGCAGTTTGGTACAGGGAGGCTCCTACGAGCAGTACTTC
- TRBJ1-1 TRBV6-1 - CASSPPGYTEAFF TGTGCCAGCTCGCCTCCAGGGTACACTGAAGCTTTCTTT
- TRBJ1-1 TRBV18 - CASSPLPAGGPLEAFF TGTGCCAGCTCACCTCTACCGGCCGGGGGCCCACTAGAAGCTTTCTTT
- TRBJ2-7 TRBV5-8 - CASSLAWVSRNEQYF TGTGCCAGCAGCTTGGCCTGGGTGAGCAGGAACGAGCAGTACTTC
- TRBJ1-3 TRBV7-2 few CASSLASGESGNTIYF TGTGCCAGCAGCTTAGCCTCAGGGGAGTCTGGAAACACCATATATTTT
TRBD1 TRBJ1-1 TRBV5-1 - CASSIGTVNTEAFF TGCGCCAGCAGCATTGGGACAGTGAACACTGAAGCTTTCTTT
- TRBJ1-6 TRBV21-1 - CAGLQGVNSPLHF TGTGCCGGACTCCAGGGGGTAAATTCACCCCTCCACTTT
- TRBJ2-2 TRBV2 - CASSVNGANTGELFF TGTGCCAGCAGTGTTAACGGGGCGAACACCGGGGAGCTGTTTTTT
- TRBJ2-3 TRBV6-5 few CASRLTDTQYF TGTGCCAGCAGGCTGACAGATACGCAGTATTTT